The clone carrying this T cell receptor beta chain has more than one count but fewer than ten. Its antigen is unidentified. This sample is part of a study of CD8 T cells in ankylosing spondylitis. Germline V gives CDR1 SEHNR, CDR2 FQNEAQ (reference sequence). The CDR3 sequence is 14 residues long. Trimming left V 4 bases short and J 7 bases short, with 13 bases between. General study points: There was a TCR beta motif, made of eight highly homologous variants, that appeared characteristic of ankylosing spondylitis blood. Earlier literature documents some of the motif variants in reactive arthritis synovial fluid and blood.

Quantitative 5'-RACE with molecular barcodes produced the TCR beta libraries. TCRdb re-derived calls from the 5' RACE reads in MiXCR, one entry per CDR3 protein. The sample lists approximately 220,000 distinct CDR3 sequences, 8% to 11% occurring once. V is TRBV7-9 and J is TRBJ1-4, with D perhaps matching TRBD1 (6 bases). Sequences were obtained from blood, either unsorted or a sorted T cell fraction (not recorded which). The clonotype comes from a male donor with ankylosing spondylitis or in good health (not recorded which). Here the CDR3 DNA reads TGTGCCAGCAGCTCCAGGGGTTTGTCTGAAAAACTGTTTTTT. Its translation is CASSSRGLSEKLFF.